This T cell receptor (beta chain) was documented in a study of graft-versus-host responses after intestinal transplantation. The assay was immunoSEQ multiplex PCR, and TCRdb's table has in-frame clones only and misses some. The data show fewer than 70,000 clones, around 90% seen once. V lost 5 bases to trimming and J lost 5 bases; unmatched junction nucleotides: 4. The CDR3 totals 14 residues. From germline, CDR1 is LNHDA and CDR2 SQIVND (reference sequence). Findings of the study overall: GvH clones detected in recipient marrow included some appearing first in ileum or blood. An association linked early post-transplant HvG declines with peak circulating GvH clone levels. Graft-versus-host to host-versus-graft clonal ratios in allografts were high in patients with graft-donor T cell macrochimerism.

Post-transplantation marrow specimens were derived from the posterior iliac crest or an alternative site. On this clone itself: Its antigen remains unidentified.

V is TRBV19 and J is TRBJ2-1; TRBD1 matches at 9 bases. The receptor was derived from a human patient who received an intestinal transplant, so some T cells may come from the graft donor. The sample in question was bone marrow, obtained approximately 740 days after intestinal transplantation. The CDR3 DNA is TGTGCCAGTAGTGTGGGACAGGGCAACAATGAGCAGTTCTTC. This translates into CASSVGQGNNEQFF.